This T cell receptor beta chain was observed in a study of T-cell memory formation after mild COVID-19. The overall study: Largely, TCR clusters stayed within a single donor.

Germline loops: CDR1 GTSNPN, CDR2 SVGIG (reference sequence). Trimming stripped 1 base from V and 4 bases from J, with 7 bases between. The CDR3 has 12 residues. After 5'RACE with constant-segment primers, TCR alpha and TCR beta cDNA libraries carrying sample barcodes and UMIs were obtained. One entry per CDR3 protein results from TCRdb running MiXCR on the 5' RACE reads. The sample carries a few hundred thousand distinct CDR3 sequences, roughly 14% recorded once. On this clonotype itself: What it binds is unknown.

Study-wide points: Researchers could not confirm that second-wave clones peaking on day 37 targeted SARS-CoV-2. Contracting clones, day 15 to 85, had balanced CD4/CD8, and later expanders favored CD4+.

Sequencing was performed on PBMCs or a T cell subset sorted from them (not recorded which). The chain recombines TRBV30 with TRBJ2-5; either TRBD1 or TRBD2 may supply D (6 bases each). The receptor comes from a man younger than 30 who had mild COVID-19 (a few samples of this study predate the infection). Cell type and time point are not known. Here the CDR3 DNA reads TGTGCCTGGAGTGAGGGGGGAGAGACCCAGTACTTC. The encoded protein is CAWSEGGETQYF.